This T cell receptor beta chain was sequenced during a study of blood T cell repertoires in COVID-19. Study as a whole: PBMCs, B-cell-depleted T cells, or T cells were the source of the cDNA or gDNA that made up the material.

V lost 3 bases and J 4 bases, leaving 10 bases between the germline ends. CDR1 is SGHAT and CDR2 is FQDESV in the germline V gene (reference sequence). The length of the CDR3 is 13 residues. Profiling relied on immunoSEQ multiplex PCR, and the TCRdb table lists in-frame clones only, not all of them. The sample lists 56,000 or so clones; around 90% were seen once. The specimen sequenced was peripheral blood. V gene TRBV11-1 combines with J gene TRBJ2-7, with no clear D. This receptor was identified in a woman of 80 years or more with active COVID-19. The CDR3 bases are TGTGCCAGCAGCTTTGCTACCCGATACGAGCAGTACTTC. It codes for CASSFATRYEQYF.